These T cell receptor beta chains were read from a single sample in a study of T cells in Graves' hyperthyroidism and ophthalmopathy. TCRdb reprocessed the multiplex PCR reads via MiXCR and lists one record per CDR3 protein. The sample yields some 770,000 distinct CDR3 sequences, 16% seen once. The sample was blood. The receptors derive from a man aged 18 to 29 with Graves' hyperthyroidism. The conserved cysteine and the conserved F or W are not part of the CDR3 here.

j_call v_call cdr3_aa
TRBJ1-5 TRBV12-5 ASGLDRNQPQH
TRBJ2-3 TRBV12-3/TRBV12-4 ASSLEQTLARLGDTQY
TRBJ2-1 TRBV25-1 ASSLRASHDEQF
TRBJ1-1 TRBV2 ASSVGKGNAF
TRBJ2-7 TRBV7-2 ASSLGSSEQY
TRBJ1-5 TRBV28 ATNREVDQPQH
TRBJ1-1 TRBV18 ASSRGTGGTEAF
TRBJ2-1 TRBV4-1 ASSQDWRNYNEQF
TRBJ1-6 TRBV6-2/TRBV6-3 ASSYSWGSYNSPLH
TRBJ2-5 TRBV7-9 ASSLDGGMGQY
TRBJ1-2 TRBV12-3/TRBV12-4 ASSPRGSVYT
TRBJ2-5 TRBV7-7 ASSPARLAGSMEETQY
TRBJ1-2 TRBV24-1 ATSATTNYGYT
TRBJ2-7 TRBV3-1 ASSQEPGRSYEQY
TRBJ2-7 TRBV6-6 ASSYGTPGGYEQY
TRBJ1-1 TRBV29-1 SVAPRLANTEAF
TRBJ2-7 TRBV28 ASRPVDGTRRLYEQY
TRBJ2-7 TRBV11-1 ASSFRDTVGYEQY
TRBJ2-7 TRBV20-1 SASPEGGLYEQY
TRBJ2-1 TRBV10-3 AIGESSDRAVRNEQF
TRBJ1-1 TRBV5-4 ASSLVATVSMNTEAF
TRBJ1-2 TRBV4-3 ASSQTSRTART
TRBJ2-2 TRBV11-2 ASSLDFLAGNTGELF
TRBJ2-2 TRBV6-1 ASSVNPNTGELF
TRBJ1-1 TRBV6-1 ASKANMNTEAF
TRBJ2-7 TRBV7-9 ASRSSGRYDEQY
TRBJ1-2 TRBV5-6 ASSYDNLLDGYT
TRBJ1-1 TRBV6-5 ASSYSRGAGEAF
TRBJ2-1 TRBV7-3 ASSSDKPYNEQF
TRBJ2-7 TRBV29-1 SVEAGTGYEQY
TRBJ2-7 TRBV9 ASSVSLEDEQY
TRBJ2-7 TRBV28 AGSPTSFYEQY
TRBJ2-5 TRBV28 ASKGTPAETQY
TRBJ2-3 TRBV24-1 ATSDYRGSTDTQY
TRBJ1-2 TRBV29-1 SADSFGGYT
TRBJ2-5 TRBV2 AVKGDLQETQY
TRBJ2-1 TRBV27 ASSITGTAYNEQF
TRBJ2-6 TRBV7-3 ASSLFISSGANVLT
TRBJ2-1 TRBV20-1 SARDSLYSYNEQF
TRBJ2-4 TRBV18 ASSPTGGAENIQY
TRBJ2-1 TRBV24-1 ATSDLGGLGEDEQF
TRBJ2-7 TRBV20-1 SARKRQGSYEQY
TRBJ2-3 TRBV7-3 ASSTSGRAPDTQY
TRBJ2-2 TRBV9 ASSGLTSGRANTGELF